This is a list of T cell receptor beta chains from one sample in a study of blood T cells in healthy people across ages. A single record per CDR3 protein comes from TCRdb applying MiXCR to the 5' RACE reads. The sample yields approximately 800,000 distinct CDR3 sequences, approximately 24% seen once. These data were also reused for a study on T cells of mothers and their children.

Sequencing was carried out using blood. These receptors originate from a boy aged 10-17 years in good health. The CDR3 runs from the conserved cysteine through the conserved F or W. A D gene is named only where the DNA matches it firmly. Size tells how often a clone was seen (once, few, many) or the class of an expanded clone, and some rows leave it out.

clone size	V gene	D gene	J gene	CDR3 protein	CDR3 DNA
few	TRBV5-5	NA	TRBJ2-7	CASSGDVLYEQYF	TGTGCCAGTAGCGGTGACGTGCTCTACGAGCAGTACTTC
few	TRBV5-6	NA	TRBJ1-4	CASSLGFEKLFF	TGTGCCAGCAGCTTGGGATTTGAAAAACTGTTTTTT
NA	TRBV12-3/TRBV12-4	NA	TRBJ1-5	CASSSGSLGQPQHF	TGTGCCAGCAGTTCCGGGAGTTTGGGCCAGCCCCAGCATTTT
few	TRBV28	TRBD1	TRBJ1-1	CASTSPGWDSGAEAFF	TGTGCCAGCACCTCCCCCGGCTGGGACAGTGGCGCTGAAGCTTTCTTT
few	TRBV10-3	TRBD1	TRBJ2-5	CAISENTGGLETQYF	TGTGCCATCAGTGAGAATACAGGGGGTTTGGAGACCCAGTACTTC
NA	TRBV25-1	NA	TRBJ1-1	CASSECRGEAFF	TGTGCCAGCAGTGAATGTCGGGGGGAAGCTTTCTTT
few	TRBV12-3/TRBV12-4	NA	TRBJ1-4	CASLLSGRGRTTNEKLFF	TGTGCCAGCTTACTTTCCGGGCGAGGCAGAACAACTAATGAAAAACTGTTTTTT
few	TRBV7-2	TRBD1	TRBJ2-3	CASSQQGNTDTQYF	TGTGCCAGCAGTCAACAGGGGAACACAGATACGCAGTATTTT
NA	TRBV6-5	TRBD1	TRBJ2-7	CASSWFDRVPYEQYF	TGTGCCAGCAGTTGGTTCGACAGGGTCCCCTACGAGCAGTACTTC
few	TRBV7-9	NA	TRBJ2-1	CASSFGRLGQFF	TGTGCCAGCAGCTTCGGGCGACTCGGGCAGTTCTTC
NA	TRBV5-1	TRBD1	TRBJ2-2	CASSLSPDRGGELFF	TGCGCCAGCAGCTTGAGCCCGGACAGGGGCGGGGAGCTGTTTTTT
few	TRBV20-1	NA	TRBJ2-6	CSARRFGSGANVLTF	TGCAGTGCTAGGAGGTTCGGCTCTGGGGCCAACGTCCTGACTTTC
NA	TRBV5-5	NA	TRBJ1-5	CASSPRRADSDTPQHF	TGTGCCAGCAGCCCGAGGCGGGCAGACTCCGATACGCCCCAGCATTTT
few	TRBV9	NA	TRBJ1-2	CASSVGRGGRGYTF	TGTGCCAGCAGCGTAGGGCGAGGTGGAAGGGGCTACACCTTC
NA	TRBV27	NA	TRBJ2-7	CASSLEGPLSYEQYF	TGTGCCAGCAGTTTGGAGGGTCCCCTCTCCTACGAGCAGTACTTC
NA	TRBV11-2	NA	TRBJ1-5	CASSLVGSPNQPQHF	TGTGCCAGCAGCTTAGTAGGCAGCCCCAATCAGCCCCAGCATTTT
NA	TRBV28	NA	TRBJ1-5	CASSSKLSGEPQHF	TGTGCCAGCAGTTCAAAACTCTCAGGGGAGCCCCAGCATTTT
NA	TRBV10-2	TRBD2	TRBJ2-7	CASSTSGGGYEQYF	TGCGCCAGCAGTACTAGCGGGGGAGGGTACGAGCAGTACTTC
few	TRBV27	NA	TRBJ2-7	CASSLYPGSSYEQYF	TGTGCCAGCAGTTTATACCCGGGTAGCTCCTACGAGCAGTACTTC
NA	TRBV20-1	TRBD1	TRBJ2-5	CSATPGQFQETQYF	TGCAGTGCTACTCCGGGACAGTTTCAAGAGACCCAGTACTTC
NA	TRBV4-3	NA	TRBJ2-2	CASSRQMIGTGELFF	TGCGCCAGCAGCCGCCAAATGATAGGGACCGGGGAGCTGTTTTTT
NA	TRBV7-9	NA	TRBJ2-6	CASSLTGLSGANVLTF	TGTGCCAGCAGCTTAACAGGGCTCTCTGGGGCCAACGTCCTGACTTTC
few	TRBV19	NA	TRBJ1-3	CTSSTRGSGNTIYF	TGTACCAGTAGTACACGGGGCTCTGGAAACACCATATATTTT
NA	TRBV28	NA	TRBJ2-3	CASSRDDTDTQYF	TGTGCCAGCAGTCGGGACGACACAGATACGCAGTATTTT
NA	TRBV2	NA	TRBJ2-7	CASKWSYEQYF	TGTGCCAGCAAGTGGTCCTACGAGCAGTACTTC
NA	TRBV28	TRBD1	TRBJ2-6	CASSFPTTGVPVSGANVLTF	TGTGCCAGCAGTTTCCCAACGACAGGGGTGCCCGTCTCTGGGGCCAACGTCCTGACTTTC
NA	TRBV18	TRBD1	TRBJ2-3	CASSPPGQGRTDTQYF	TGTGCCAGCTCACCCCCGGGACAGGGTCGAACAGATACGCAGTATTTT
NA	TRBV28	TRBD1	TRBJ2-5	CASSPSTGAWGTQYF	TGTGCCAGCAGTCCATCTACAGGGGCCTGGGGGACCCAGTACTTC
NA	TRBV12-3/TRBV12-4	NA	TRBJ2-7	CASTSQQANYEQYF	TGTGCCAGCACCTCTCAACAGGCTAACTACGAGCAGTACTTC
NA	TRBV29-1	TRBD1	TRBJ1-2	CSVPGTVLYGYTF	TGCAGCGTCCCCGGGACAGTACTCTATGGCTACACCTTC
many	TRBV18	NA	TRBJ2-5	CASSPDGQETQYF	TGTGCCAGCTCACCAGACGGCCAAGAGACCCAGTACTTC
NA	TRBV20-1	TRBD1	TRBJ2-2	CSASRIGTGGTGELFF	TGCAGTGCTAGTCGGATCGGGACAGGGGGGACCGGGGAGCTGTTTTTT
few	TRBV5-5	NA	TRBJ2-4	CASSFVLLAKNIQYF	TGTGCCAGCAGCTTCGTTCTGCTAGCCAAAAACATTCAGTACTTC
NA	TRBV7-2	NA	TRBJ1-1	CASSLVAGGGASSTEAFF	TGTGCCAGCAGCTTAGTCGCCGGTGGGGGCGCATCTTCCACTGAAGCTTTCTTT
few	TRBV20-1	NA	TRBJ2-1	CSVLPNEQFF	TGCAGTGTACTACCTAATGAGCAGTTCTTC
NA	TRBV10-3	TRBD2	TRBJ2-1	CAISETAGGPYNEQFF	TGTGCCATCAGTGAGACAGCGGGGGGCCCCTACAATGAGCAGTTCTTC
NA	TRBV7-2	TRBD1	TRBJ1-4	CASSSDRDRGYEKLFF	TGTGCCAGCAGCTCCGACAGGGATAGGGGGTATGAAAAACTGTTTTTT
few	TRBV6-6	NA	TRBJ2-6	CASSSEGSGANVLTF	TGTGCCAGCAGTTCCGAGGGGTCTGGGGCCAACGTCCTGACTTTC
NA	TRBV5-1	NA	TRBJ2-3	CASSLRGRSHDTQYF	TGCGCCAGCAGCTTACGAGGGAGGTCACACGATACGCAGTATTTT